Shown below are 32 T cell receptor beta chains from a single sample sequenced in a study of shared clonotypes between healthy human individuals. The assay was immunoSEQ multiplex PCR, and TCRdb's table has in-frame clones only and misses some. The table shows 950,000 to 1,300,000 clones, with about 70% occurring only once. Source material: memory CD4+ T cells sorted from blood. The subset is: CD45RA-negative fraction. The receptor set was obtained from a man between 18 and 35 years old in good health.

The rearrangement links TRBV6-1 to TRBJ2-7; 9 bases line up with TRBD2. CDR1 is MNHNS, CDR2 SASEGT, per germline. The trim removed 1 base at V and 5 bases at J, leaving 9 bases unmatched. This CDR3 is built from 16 residues. CDR3 nucleotides: TGTGCCAGCAGTGAAGGCCTAGCGGGGAAGTCCCACGAGCAGTACTTC. Translating it yields CASSEGLAGKSHEQYF.

The chain uses TRBV11-2 and TRBJ1-6; D not certain. With 2 bases removed from V and 7 bases from J, the gap between germline ends came to 12 bases. Germline CDR1 reads SGHAT; CDR2 reads FQNNGV. The length of the CDR3 is 15 residues. The DNA of the CDR3 is TGTGCCAGCAGCTTAAGTGTAAGGCCCAATTCACCCCTCCACTTT. This sequence encodes CASSLSVRPNSPLHF.

The gene calls are TRBV6-1 and TRBJ2-5, with TRBD2 matching over 9 bases. V dropped 1 base and J dropped 5; count of bases not matched to a gene: 5. The CDR3 extends over 15 amino acids. Germline CDR1 and CDR2: MNHNS and SASEGT. CDR3 residues: CASSEGGGAVETQYF. Written as DNA, the CDR3 is TGTGCCAGCAGTGAAGGCGGGGGGGCTGTGGAGACCCAGTACTTC.

The chain uses TRBV11-2 and TRBJ2-7; no reliable D call. The CDR3 spans 11 residues. In germline, CDR1 is SGHAT, CDR2 FQNNGV. V gave up 5 bases and J gave up 9 bases, with 11 bases separating them. The CDR3 reads CASSPDLVQYF. CDR3 DNA: TGTGCCAGCAGCCCCGACCTGGTGCAGTACTTC.

CDR3 bases: TGTGCCAGCAGTTACTCATCGACGGCTCCAAATCAGCCCCAGCATTTT. This codes for CASSYSSTAPNQPQHF. The J gene is TRBJ1-5, the V gene TRBV6-5; D gene uncertain. The CDR3 runs to 16 residues. Trimming stripped 0 bases from V and 4 bases from J, with 13 bases between. From germline, CDR1 is MNHEY and CDR2 SVGAGI.

The chain is built from TRBV6-5 and TRBJ2-7; D possibly corresponds to TRBD1 (6 bases). V lost 2 bases and J 4 bases, leaving 12 bases between the germline ends. The germline gives CDR1 MNHEY, CDR2 SVGAGI. CDR3 length equals 14 residues. The CDR3 DNA follows: TGTGCCAGCAGTTACCGACAGGAAGGTTACGAGCAGTACTTC. Residues: CASSYRQEGYEQYF.

This sequence joins TRBV10-2 and TRBJ1-4; no clear D gene. Germline V gene lookup returns CDR1 WSHSY and CDR2 SAAADI. Trimming shortened V by 6 bases and J by 5 bases, and 10 bases separated the two germline ends. The CDR3 totals 13 residues. CDR3 nucleotide sequence: TGCGCCAGCAGCGTACCTGGGAATGAAAAACTGTTTTTT. It is translated as CASSVPGNEKLFF.

This chain connects TRBV5-1 to TRBJ1-1; D gene ambiguous. Germline-derived CDR1 and CDR2 are SGHRS and YFSETQ. The ends were cut back, 0 bases at V and 0 bases at J, with 9 bases in the middle. This CDR3 has 15 amino acids. The CDR3 DNA reads TGCGCCAGCAGCTTGGGCGGGGAGATGAACACTGAAGCTTTCTTT. Translation: CASSLGGEMNTEAFF.

The V gene is TRBV28, the J gene TRBJ2-1; the D gene is possibly TRBD2 (6 bases). The CDR3 runs 16 residues. V was shortened by 4 bases and J by 6 bases, with 19 bases between the two germline ends. Looked up from germline, CDR1 is MDHEN and CDR2 is SYDVKM. The DNA of the CDR3 is TGTGCCAGCAGTTACCCGACAGCGGACTACCTCAATGAGCAGTTCTTC. It translates to CASSYPTADYLNEQFF.

The chain couples TRBV27 to TRBJ1-5, with 7 bases identical to TRBD1. V trimming: 5 bases; J trimming: 6 bases; junction bases outside the gene matches: 7. Looked up from germline, CDR1 is MNHEY and CDR2 is SMNVEV (reference sequence). This CDR3 has 14 amino acids. The CDR3 DNA follows: TGTGCCAGCAGTCGAGACAGGGCGGGTCAGCCCCAGCATTTT. Its protein is CASSRDRAGQPQHF.

This clone was found once. The rearrangement links TRBV2 to TRBJ2-5; no reliable D call. Germline V gives CDR1 SNHLY, CDR2 FYNNEI. Deletions cut 5 bases from V and 0 bases from J, with 10 bases between. The CDR3 spans 14 residues. CDR3 DNA sequence: TGTGCCAGCAGTATCCTACGAAACCAAGAGACCCAGTACTTC. This gives the protein CASSILRNQETQYF.

This clone was found once. The V and J genes are TRBV27 and TRBJ2-3, with D possibly being TRBD2 (6 bases). The CDR3 length is 15 residues. V lost 2 bases to trimming and J lost 0 bases, with 9 bases between them. Germline CDR1 reads MNHEY; CDR2 reads SMNVEV (reference sequence). The CDR3 sequence is CASSLTSISTDTQYF. Here the CDR3 DNA reads TGTGCCAGCAGTTTAACTAGCATTAGCACAGATACGCAGTATTTT.

The chain combines TRBV5-1 with TRBJ2-7; D unresolved. The CDR3 length is 14 residues. The V and J ends lost 1 base and 2 bases respectively, with 10 bases between them. Germline V gene lookup returns CDR1 SGHRS and CDR2 YFSETQ. This CDR3 reads CASSLSATTYEQYF. CDR3 nucleotides: TGCGCCAGCAGCTTGTCGGCCACAACCTACGAGCAGTACTTC.

The chain links TRBV2 to TRBJ2-2; no definite D call. Trimming took off 2 bases at V and 4 bases at J, with 11 bases between the two ends. Germline V gene sequence: CDR1 SNHLY, CDR2 FYNNEI. CDR3 length: 15 residues. This chain's CDR3 is CASSENGRVTGELFF. The CDR3 nucleotides are TGTGCCAGCAGTGAAAACGGACGAGTCACCGGGGAGCTGTTTTTT.

The chain links TRBV4-3 to TRBJ1-1, with D perhaps matching TRBD1 (5 bases). Germline V gives CDR1 LGHNA, CDR2 YSLEER. The germline V and J ends were trimmed by 0 bases and 0 bases, with 8 bases remaining between them. This CDR3 has 15 amino acids. The CDR3 coding sequence is TGCGCCAGCAGCCAAGATAGAGGGGTGAACACTGAAGCTTTCTTT. Encoded protein: CASSQDRGVNTEAFF.

V gene TRBV5-1 combines with J gene TRBJ2-7; no definite D call. The CDR3 covers 14 residues. Between the trimmed V and J ends, which lost 0 bases and 3 bases, there was a span of 10 bases. CDR1 is SGHRS and CDR2 is YFSETQ in the germline V gene. This CDR3 reads CASSLAAQFYEQYF. In DNA form, the CDR3 reads TGCGCCAGCAGCTTGGCCGCCCAGTTCTACGAGCAGTACTTC.

The rearrangement links TRBV11-2 to TRBJ1-1, with a weak D call TRBD1 (6 bases). The CDR3 runs 14 residues. Germline CDR1 is SGHAT and CDR2 is FQNNGV. V lost 5 bases and J 11 bases, leaving 21 bases between the germline ends. As DNA, the CDR3 is TGTGCCAGCAGCCCATCGGGGGGGCAGGGTTGGGCTTTCTTT. Translating gives CASSPSGGQGWAFF.

In DNA form, the CDR3 reads TGTGCCAGTAGTACACGGGACAGGGGCTCAGGCAATCAGCCCCAGCATTTT. This encodes CASSTRDRGSGNQPQHF. The chain carries TRBV19 and TRBJ1-5; 10 positions match TRBD1. Germline CDR1 reads LNHDA; CDR2 reads SQIVND (reference sequence). The CDR3 contains 17 residues. Trimming at V came to 4 bases and at J to 2 bases, leaving 8 bases not matched to a gene. The full variable domain, completed using reference TRBV19 and TRBJ1-5, is DGGITQSPKYLFRKEGQNVTLSCEQNLNHDAMYWYRQDPGQGLRLIYYSQIVNDFQKGDIAEGYSVSREKKESFPLTVTSAQKNPTAFYLCASSTRDRGSGNQPQHFGDGTRLSIL.

This chain joins TRBV28 and TRBJ1-2; D is unresolved. The CDR3 length is 16 residues. V gave up 5 bases and J gave up 6 bases, with 22 bases separating them. Germline lookup yields CDR1 MDHEN and CDR2 SYDVKM. The CDR3 DNA reads as TGTGCCAGCAGTCCCTCCCTAAGCAGGTTCGGTGATGGCTACACCTTC. Its protein product is CASSPSLSRFGDGYTF.

This clone was seen a handful of times. The chain links TRBV2 to TRBJ1-5, with D perhaps matching TRBD1 (6 bases). Germline CDR1 SNHLY, CDR2 FYNNEI. The V and J ends lost 6 bases and 0 bases respectively, with 15 bases between them. The CDR3 loop spans 16 amino acids. The CDR3 sequence: CASRSEQGYSNQPQHF. The CDR3 bases are TGTGCCAGCAGATCCGAACAGGGATATAGCAATCAGCCCCAGCATTTT. Looking up the rest from reference TRBV2 and TRBJ1-5 gives the full variable domain: EPEVTQTPSHQVTQMGQEVILRCVPISNHLYFYWYRQILGQKVEFLVSFYNNEISEKSEIFDDQFSVERPDGSNFTLKIRSTKLEDSAMYFCASRSEQGYSNQPQHFGDGTRLSIL.

This rearrangement joins TRBV13 to TRBJ2-2, with TRBD2 matching 8 bases. V gave up 5 bases and J gave up 1 base; unmatched junction bases: 3. The V gene's germline CDR1 is PRHDT and CDR2 FYEKMQ (reference sequence). This CDR3 spans 15 amino acids. CDR3 loop: CASSPGGVNTGELFF. The CDR3 nucleotides are TGTGCCAGCAGCCCCGGGGGGGTGAACACCGGGGAGCTGTTTTTT.

This chain links TRBV19 with TRBJ1-2, with D hard to call. This CDR3 comprises 13 residues. V lost 4 bases and J lost 6, with 12 bases in between. Germline V gene data show CDR1 as LNHDA and CDR2 as SQIVND (reference sequence). This CDR3 reads CASSNGGLDGYTF. The CDR3 bases are TGTGCCAGTAGTAATGGAGGGTTGGATGGCTACACCTTC.

A few counts support this clone. The same CDR3 can be traced to other DNA sequences in this sample. The V gene is TRBV20-1, the J gene TRBJ2-3; D is unresolved. The CDR3 sequence is 10 residues long. Germline V lookup: CDR1 DFQATT, CDR2 SNEGSKA (reference sequence). The V and J ends lost 5 bases and 3 bases respectively, with 3 bases between them. In DNA, the CDR3 is TGCAGTGCTCGGACAGATACGCAGTATTTT. It codes for CSARTDTQYF.

The chain combines TRBV6-5 with TRBJ2-7; TRBD2 matches 7 bases. V trimming: 4 bases; J trimming: 2 bases; junction bases outside the gene matches: 2. Per germline, CDR1 MNHEY and CDR2 SVGAGI. The CDR3 covers 13 residues. The CDR3 sequence is CASSSSGTYEQYF. The CDR3 bases are TGTGCCAGCAGTTCAAGCGGGACCTACGAGCAGTACTTC.

J is TRBJ1-6 and V is TRBV19; perhaps TRBD1 as D (6 bases). V was clipped by 7 bases and J by 2 bases, with 12 bases between them. Germline V gene data show CDR1 as LNHDA and CDR2 as SQIVND (reference sequence). This CDR3 has 15 amino acids. The CDR3 protein is CASKQQGTYNSPLHF. The DNA of the CDR3 is TGTGCCAGTAAGCAACAGGGAACCTATAATTCACCCCTCCACTTT.

The rearrangement uses TRBV10-3 and TRBJ2-7; D is undetermined. Trimming left V 2 bases short and J 3 bases short, with 14 bases between. Germline assignment: CDR1 ENHRY and CDR2 SYGVKD. This CDR3 is built from 15 residues. The CDR3 region is CAISEIHGTDYEQYF. Written as DNA, the CDR3 is TGTGCCATCAGTGAGATTCACGGTACAGACTACGAGCAGTACTTC.

The gene calls are TRBV9 and TRBJ2-5, with D unresolved. The CDR3 extends over 13 amino acids. The germline V gene encodes CDR1 SGDLS and CDR2 YYNGEE. The ends were cut back, 1 base at V and 1 base at J, with 5 bases in the middle. DNA of the CDR3: TGTGCCAGCAGCGTAAGGCCCCAAGAGACCCAGTACTTC. Its protein product is CASSVRPQETQYF.

The chain is built from TRBV11-2 and TRBJ2-5; 10 nucleotides agree with TRBD2. CDR1 is SGHAT, CDR2 FQNNGV, per germline. With 5 bases clipped from V and 5 bases from J, the junction kept 2 bases outside the gene matches. The CDR3 length is 13 residues. The CDR3 bases are TGTGCCAGCAGCCCTAGCGGGGGTGAGACCCAGTACTTC. Translation: CASSPSGGETQYF.

The genes are TRBV5-1 and TRBJ2-3; TRBD2 aligns across 9 bases. Trimming cost V 5 bases and J 2 bases; bases outside gene matches: 9. The CDR3 extends over 16 amino acids. CDR1 is SGHRS and CDR2 is YFSETQ in the germline V gene. The CDR3 region is CASSSLAGGTTDTQYF. The DNA for the CDR3 is TGCGCCAGCAGTTCCCTCGCGGGAGGGACCACAGATACGCAGTATTTT.

The CDR3 region has the DNA TGTGCCTGGAGGTACCTTGGGTCTGAAGCTTTCTTT. Amino acid sequence: CAWRYLGSEAFF. The chain has TRBV30 and TRBJ1-1, with D unresolved. Germline CDR1 and CDR2: GTSNPN and SVGIG (reference sequence). V dropped 3 bases and J dropped 6 bases, with 11 bases sitting between them. The CDR3 loop spans 12 amino acids.

The chain links TRBV19 to TRBJ2-6, with D unresolved. CDR1 LNHDA and CDR2 SQIVND come from the germline V gene (reference sequence). The CDR3 loop spans 14 amino acids. Trimming removed 10 bases from V and 0 bases from J, with 10 bases in between. CDR3 amino acids: CATCAFSGANVLTF. In DNA form, the CDR3 reads TGTGCCACGTGTGCGTTCTCTGGGGCCAACGTCCTGACTTTC.

This clone has a count of ten or more. This sample includes further DNA sequences coding for the same CDR3. The chain recombines TRBV18 with TRBJ1-5, with D hard to call. V gave up 3 bases and J gave up 4 bases, with 7 bases separating them. The germline gives CDR1 KGHSH, CDR2 LQKENI. The CDR3 loop spans 13 amino acids. The CDR3 DNA follows: TGTGCCAGCTCACCTGGGCAAAATCAGCCCCAGCATTTT. Its protein product is CASSPGQNQPQHF.